The next 13 T cell receptor beta chains were all read from a single sample in a study of regulatory T cells in long-lasting Graves disease. Arm-PCR with iRepertoire HTBI primers amplified the CDR3 regions for these TCR beta libraries. One entry per CDR3 protein, called by TCRdb with MiXCR from the multiplex PCR reads. The sample lists roughly 250,000 distinct CDR3 sequences, approximately 18% occurring once. Regarding time point: newly diagnosed GD, antithyroid drugs for less than 3 months. Making the TCR library involved RNA that had been extracted from PBMCs. These data were also filed under a second study, of T cells in Graves' hyperthyroidism and ophthalmopathy.

The sequencing here drew on peripheral blood mononuclear cells (PBMCs), taken at new diagnosis, from a patient treated with antithyroid drugs. The origin of the receptors is a woman aged 25 to 39 with Graves disease.

The sample holds many counts of this clonotype. The rearrangement links TRBV12-3 or TRBV12-4 to TRBJ1-1, with D possibly being TRBD1 (5 bases). Trimming took 6 bases from V and 0 from J, leaving 11 bases between them. This CDR3 is built from 14 residues. The CDR3, as DNA: TGTGCCAGCAGCCGAGGGACCCTGAACACTGAAGCTTTCTTT. As protein: CASSRGTLNTEAFF.

In this sample, this clonotype turned up many times. The V and J genes are TRBV5-1 and TRBJ1-1; no clear D. Trimming removed 5 bases at V and 1 base at J, with 6 bases between. Germline V gene lookup returns CDR1 SGHRS and CDR2 YFSETQ. The CDR3 loop spans 12 amino acids. CDR3 nucleotides: TGCGCCAGCAGGTCCGGGAACACTGAAGCTTTCTTT. This encodes CASRSGNTEAFF.

This chain links TRBV19 with TRBJ1-2; D is ambiguous. Trimming cost V 3 bases and J 7 bases, with 15 bases left between them. The CDR3 has 14 residues. Per germline, CDR1 LNHDA and CDR2 SQIVND (reference sequence). The CDR3 region is CASSITTASPGYTF. Here the CDR3 DNA reads TGTGCCAGTAGTATTACTACTGCTTCTCCTGGCTACACCTTC.

This clonotype was seen at least ten times. The rearrangement joins TRBV5-5 to TRBJ2-5; TRBD2 is a possible D gene (5 bases). The CDR3 extends over 18 amino acids. CDR1 SGHKS and CDR2 YYEKEE come from the germline V gene (reference sequence). Trimming took 5 bases from V and 1 from J, leaving 24 bases between them. CDR3 region: CASRGSGRSSGSQETQYF. CDR3 DNA: TGTGCCAGCAGAGGGTCCGGTAGATCCTCGGGATCCCAAGAGACCCAGTACTTC.

The table lists this clonotype with many counts. The chain joins TRBV6-1 to TRBJ2-5, with D possibly TRBD2 on 6 matching bases. The CDR3 totals 12 residues. From germline, CDR1 is MNHNS and CDR2 SASEGT. V was pared by 7 bases and J by 4 bases, with 10 bases between. The chain's CDR3 is CASTAGRETQYF. The CDR3 DNA follows: TGTGCCAGCACGGCGGGGAGAGAGACCCAGTACTTC.

This clonotype was recorded many times. This sequence joins TRBV7-8 and TRBJ1-1; the D is unclear. Germline V gene lookup returns CDR1 SGHVS and CDR2 FQNEAQ. V was pared by 5 bases and J by 3 bases, with 16 bases between. The CDR3 spans 15 residues. CDR3 amino acids: CASSLRRFGDTEAFF. The DNA for the CDR3 is TGTGCCAGCAGCCTAAGGCGGTTTGGGGACACTGAAGCTTTCTTT.

This clonotype was found many times. The rearrangement links TRBV7-2 to TRBJ1-5; possible D gene TRBD1, 6 bases. Germline V gives CDR1 SGHTA, CDR2 FQGNSA. Trimming pared 2 bases from V and 5 bases from J, leaving 13 bases between. The CDR3 contains 15 residues. The CDR3 loop reads CASSLTPGVYQPQHF. DNA of the CDR3: TGTGCCAGCAGCTTAACGCCAGGGGTGTATCAGCCCCAGCATTTT.

This clonotype was seen at least ten times. A read error may produce the germline difference seen at one junction end. The V call is TRBV2, the J call TRBJ1-2; no reliable D call. The length of the CDR3 is 9 residues. Germline V gene data show CDR1 as SNHLY and CDR2 as FYNNEI. CDR3 DNA: TGTGCCAGCAGTGAAGTTGCAGTCTTC. This sequence encodes CASSEVAVF. Full variable domain (outside the CDR3, taken from reference TRBV2 and TRBJ1-2): EPEVTQTPSHQVTQMGQEVILRCVPISNHLYFYWYRQILGQKVEFLVSFYNNEISEKSEIFDDQFSVERPDGSNFTLKIRSTKLEDSAMYFCASSEVAVFGSGTRLTVV.

As regards this clonotype: A much larger clone is a single base away; this may be a read error. The chain carries TRBV6-5 and TRBJ2-7; TRBD1 might be the D (5 bases). Germline loops: CDR1 MNHEY, CDR2 SVGAGI. CDR3 size: 15 residues. CDR3 coding DNA: TGTGCCAGCAGTAACTCCGGGTCAGGGTCACACGAGCAGTACTTC. It is translated as CASSNSGSGSHEQYF.

This clonotype was detected many times. The chain joins TRBV7-2 to TRBJ1-1, with a possible D match to TRBD1 (5 bases). Germline loops: CDR1 SGHTA, CDR2 FQGNSA. The germline V and J ends were trimmed by 5 bases and 9 bases, with 10 bases remaining between them. The CDR3 loop spans 11 amino acids. DNA for the CDR3: TGTGCCAGCAGCCCGGGGGAGAAAGCTTTCTTT. Translation gives CASSPGEKAFF.

This clonotype was detected a few times. The CDR3 DNA follows: TGCGCCAGCAGCCCACAGGAGGGGGAGATGGGCGGAAACACCATATATTTT. The encoded protein is CASSPQEGEMGGNTIYF. This rearrangement joins TRBV4-1 to TRBJ1-3, with D possibly being TRBD1 (6 bases). Germline V lookup: CDR1 MGHRA, CDR2 YSYEKL. The CDR3 is made up of 17 amino acids. V lost 4 bases, J lost 4 bases, and 20 bases lay in between.

The table lists this clonotype with many counts. The V and J genes are TRBV6-5 and TRBJ2-2; the D is unclear. V lost 2 bases, J lost 1 base, and 2 bases lay in between. Germline CDR1 reads MNHEY; CDR2 reads SVGAGI. This CDR3 has 13 residues. CDR3 nucleotides: TGTGCCAGCAGTTACGTGAACACCGGGGAGCTGTTTTTT. It encodes CASSYVNTGELFF.

At least ten counts were recorded for this clonotype. The chain links TRBV7-9 to TRBJ2-1, with D possibly being TRBD2 (7 bases). This CDR3 region has 14 residues. Looked up from germline, CDR1 is SEHNR and CDR2 is FQNEAQ (reference sequence). Trimming stripped 7 bases from V and 7 bases from J, with 17 bases between. DNA of the CDR3: TGTGCCAGCACCCCCATGGGGGGGCTGAATGAGCAGTTCTTC. Translating it yields CASTPMGGLNEQFF.